A selection of T cell receptor beta chains follows, all from one sample in a study of molecular identifiers for immune sequencing clone quantification. Via MiXCR, TCRdb re-called the PCR reads, giving one row per CDR3 protein. Of approximately 500,000 distinct CDR3 sequences listed, roughly 24% are singletons. What was sequenced was naive CD8+ T cells from blood, with Jurkat cell RNA spiked in. The source of these receptors is a human donor in good health. Some libraries in this study had Jurkat cell RNA spiked in. Each CDR3 is given with its conserved first and last residue. The D gene is left open where the match is weak. Size is stated for part of the rows, as once, few or many counts, or as a class when the clone is expanded.

J | V | D | size | CDR3 | DNA
TRBJ2-6 | TRBV2 | - | many | CASSEATHSGANVLTF | TGTGCCAGCAGTGAAGCGACTCACTCTGGGGCCAACGTCCTGACTTTC
TRBJ2-2 | TRBV19 | - | - | CASSIMDTGELFF | TGTGCCAGTAGTATTATGGACACCGGGGAGCTGTTTTTT
TRBJ2-7 | TRBV30 | - | - | CAWSPLGQPNYEQYF | TGTGCCTGGAGTCCGCTCGGACAGCCTAACTACGAGCAGTACTTC
TRBJ1-5 | TRBV6-2/TRBV6-3 | - | - | CASSYITDNHQPQHF | TGTGCCAGCAGTTACATCACAGACAACCACCAGCCCCAGCATTTT
TRBJ1-4 | TRBV12-3/TRBV12-4 | - | - | CASSPNPGLREKLFF | TGTGCCAGCAGTCCGAATCCGGGACTTCGGGAAAAACTGTTTTTT
TRBJ1-1 | TRBV9 | - | - | CASSVGTAYEAFF | TGTGCCAGCAGCGTAGGGACAGCCTATGAAGCTTTCTTT
TRBJ2-2 | TRBV7-9 | TRBD1 | - | CASSAGQGAGELFF | TGTGCCAGCAGCGCGGGACAGGGTGCCGGGGAGCTGTTTTTT
TRBJ1-1 | TRBV4-3 | TRBD1 | many | CASSQGQGTMNTEAFF | TGCGCCAGCAGCCAGGGACAGGGAACCATGAACACTGAAGCTTTCTTT
TRBJ2-1 | TRBV11-2 | - | - | CASSLGTRPNEQFF | TGTGCCAGCAGCTTAGGTACCCGGCCCAATGAGCAGTTCTTC
TRBJ2-5 | TRBV7-8 | TRBD2 | many | CASSLPRGIQETQYF | TGTGCCAGCAGCCTCCCGCGGGGGATCCAAGAGACCCAGTACTTC
TRBJ2-4 | TRBV9 | - | few | CASSDAGRAGVAKNIQYF | TGTGCCAGCAGCGACGCAGGTAGAGCAGGGGTAGCCAAAAACATTCAGTACTTC
TRBJ2-1 | TRBV6-5 | TRBD1 | many | CASRETGKDEQFF | TGTGCCAGCAGGGAGACAGGGAAGGATGAGCAGTTCTTC
TRBJ2-3 | TRBV2 | TRBD2 | many | CASSRETSGSTDTQYF | TGTGCCAGCAGTCGCGAGACTAGCGGGAGCACAGATACGCAGTATTTT
TRBJ2-3 | TRBV6-5 | - | many | CASSSARGGTDTQYF | TGTGCCAGCAGTTCTGCCCGGGGCGGCACAGATACGCAGTATTTT
TRBJ2-1 | TRBV4-3 | - | - | CASSQMGWGSPNEQFF | TGCGCCAGCAGCCAAATGGGGTGGGGTAGCCCTAATGAGCAGTTCTTC
TRBJ2-1 | TRBV9 | - | few | CASSALLDNEQFF | TGTGCCAGCAGCGCCTTACTCGACAATGAGCAGTTCTTC
TRBJ2-1 | TRBV4-1 | TRBD2 | few | CASSQDERESYNEQFF | TGCGCCAGCAGCCAAGATGAGCGGGAGAGCTACAATGAGCAGTTCTTC
TRBJ2-3 | TRBV5-6 | - | - | CASGLVGGQCTDTQYF | TGTGCCAGCGGCTTGGTGGGGGGACAGTGCACAGATACGCAGTATTTT
TRBJ2-3 | TRBV21-1 | - | - | CASSRYIIGTGHPLGDTQYF | TGTGCCAGCAGCAGATACATAATCGGGACAGGGCACCCTTTAGGAGATACGCAGTATTTT
TRBJ1-1 | TRBV2 | - | many | CASKKGNTEAFF | TGTGCCAGCAAAAAAGGGAACACTGAAGCTTTCTTT
TRBJ2-1 | TRBV12-3/TRBV12-4 | TRBD2 | - | CASSYGLAGLLWEQFF | TGTGCCAGCAGCTATGGGCTAGCGGGGCTCCTGTGGGAGCAGTTCTTC